The clone carrying this T cell receptor (beta chain) has just a few counts. Its matching antigen is unknown. This sample was included in a study of vaccination and CD4 T cells after COVID-19. Overall study context: Stimulation of cells relied on overlapping spike peptides derived from SARS-CoV-2, HCoV-NL63, HCoV-OC43 and HCoV-229E.

The Oncomine TCR Beta short-read assay sequenced DNA from cultured CD4+ T cells. From the PCR reads, TCRdb called clonotypes with MiXCR, one entry per CDR3 protein. The table includes approximately 16,000 distinct CDR3 sequences, less than 60% detected once. Treatment reported: roughly 10-day PBMC culture with coronavirus spike peptide pools or control peptides (ViraFEST assay). This CDR3 region has 14 residues. Germline V gene sequence: CDR1 SNHLY, CDR2 FYNNEI. Trimming stripped 7 bases from V and 2 bases from J, with 15 bases between. The rearrangement uses TRBV2 and TRBJ2-7, with D tentatively TRBD2 (5 bases). The sample comprised CD4+ T cells from blood, cultured in vitro. This receptor was taken from a human donor who had recovered from COVID-19. The CDR3 here is CASNDAGKAYEQYF. CDR3 bases: TGTGCCAGCAACGACGCCGGGAAAGCCTACGAGCAGTACTTC. Full variable domain (outside the CDR3, taken from reference TRBV2 and TRBJ2-7): EPEVTQTPSHQVTQMGQEVILRCVPISNHLYFYWYRQILGQKVEFLVSFYNNEISEKSEIFDDQFSVERPDGSNFTLKIRSTKLEDSAMYFCASNDAGKAYEQYFGPGTRLTVT.